This passage covers 15 T cell receptor beta chains from one sample sequenced in a study of control samples from healthy donors and cancer patients. Clones were read by immunoSEQ multiplex PCR, and TCRdb kept only the in-frame ones, dropping some. The table has some 120,000 clones, 90% seen once. What was sequenced was blood. The receptors stem from a man aged 18 to 29 in good health.

CDR3 loop: CASSFGTGGGHSNQPQHF. The CDR3 DNA reads TGTGCCAGCAGTTTTGGGACAGGGGGCGGTCATAGCAATCAGCCCCAGCATTTT. J is TRBJ1-5 and V is TRBV28, with 12 bases aligning to TRBD1. This CDR3 spans 18 amino acids. Germline-derived CDR1 and CDR2 are MDHEN and SYDVKM. The trim removed 3 bases at V and 0 bases at J, leaving 6 bases unmatched.

The genes are TRBV7-9 and TRBJ2-5; D is perhaps TRBD1 or TRBD2 (6 bases each). The germline gives CDR1 SEHNR, CDR2 FQNEAQ (reference sequence). Trimming left V 7 bases short and J 5 bases short, with 11 bases between. The CDR3 loop spans 12 amino acids. The CDR3 region has the DNA TGTGCCAGCATGGAGGGGGAGGAGACCCAGTACTTC. It is translated as CASMEGEETQYF.

The chain couples TRBV5-1 to TRBJ2-1; the match to TRBD1 covers 7 bases. The V gene end was trimmed by 2 bases and the J gene end by 0 bases; junction bases not matched to a gene: 5. The CDR3 consists of 16 residues. Germline V gene lookup returns CDR1 SGHRS and CDR2 YFSETQ. Written as DNA, the CDR3 is TGCGCCAGCAGCTTCCGACAGGGACCCTCCTACAATGAGCAGTTCTTC. It yields the protein CASSFRQGPSYNEQFF.

This chain uses TRBV11-3 with TRBJ2-5; 7 nucleotides line up with TRBD1. The CDR3 sequence is 15 residues long. CDR1 and CDR2 from the germline V gene are SGHNT and YENEEA. The junction had 9 bases not matched to a gene; V was cut back by 5 bases and J by 3 bases. The CDR3 here is CASSREGAKKETQYF. The CDR3 DNA reads as TGTGCCAGCAGCAGAGAGGGGGCTAAGAAAGAGACCCAGTACTTC.

The chain couples TRBV6-5 to TRBJ1-1; 8 nucleotides line up with TRBD1. V dropped 10 bases and J dropped 1; count of bases not matched to a gene: 11. Germline lookup yields CDR1 MNHEY and CDR2 SVGAGI. CDR3 length: 15 amino acids. CDR3 sequence reads: CATQRQGLGNTEAFF. The CDR3 nucleotides are TGTGCCACCCAGAGACAGGGGTTGGGGAACACTGAAGCTTTCTTT.

The genes are TRBV3-1 (or the pseudogene TRBV3-2) and TRBJ1-1; no reliable D call. The germline V and J ends were trimmed by 1 base and 2 bases, with 11 bases remaining between them. In germline, CDR1 is LGHDT, CDR2 YNNKEL (reference sequence). This CDR3 comprises 15 residues. In DNA, the CDR3 is TGTGCCAGCAGCCAAGGGGGAGTGAAAAACACTGAAGCTTTCTTT. Its protein product is CASSQGGVKNTEAFF.

The chain is built from TRBV28 and TRBJ1-5, with D possibly TRBD1 on 5 matching bases. Germline CDR1 and CDR2: MDHEN and SYDVKM. Trimming pared 8 bases from V and 0 bases from J, leaving 14 bases between. CDR3 size: 15 residues. The CDR3 coding sequence is TGTGCCAGCGGCCGGGACGTTTATAGCAATCAGCCCCAGCATTTT. Protein sequence: CASGRDVYSNQPQHF. Full variable domain (remainder filled in from reference TRBV28 and TRBJ1-5): DVKVTQSSRYLVKRTGEKVFLECVQDMDHENMFWYRQDPGLGLRLIYFSYDVKMKEKGDIPEGYSVSREKKERFSLILESASTNQTSMYLCASGRDVYSNQPQHFGDGTRLSIL.

The J gene is TRBJ2-7, the V gene TRBV4-2; no clear D. The germline V and J ends were trimmed by 0 bases and 6 bases, with 9 bases remaining between them. Germline V gene lookup returns CDR1 LGHNA and CDR2 YNFKEQ. The CDR3 totals 13 residues. The CDR3 protein is CASSQDQVREQYF. The CDR3 coding sequence is TGTGCCAGCAGCCAAGATCAGGTACGCGAGCAGTACTTC.

This rearrangement joins TRBV6-1 to TRBJ1-1, with 7 bases that match TRBD1. The CDR3 has 18 amino acids. CDR1 and CDR2 (germline): MNHNS, SASEGT. V trimming: 2 bases; J trimming: 3 bases; junction bases outside the gene matches: 15. The CDR3 nucleotides read TGTGCCAGCAGTGAAAAGGGAGGAAGACAGGGCGTGGACACTGAAGCTTTCTTT. Its translation: CASSEKGGRQGVDTEAFF.

This chain links TRBV10-3 with TRBJ1-1; possible D gene TRBD1, 5 bases. There are 15 residues in the CDR3. Germline values: CDR1 ENHRY, CDR2 SYGVKD. Trimming pared 3 bases from V and 4 bases from J, leaving 15 bases between. The CDR3 loop is CAISDVARAGTEAFF. CDR3 coding DNA: TGTGCCATCAGTGACGTCGCCAGGGCGGGCACTGAAGCTTTCTTT.

The CDR3 region has the DNA TGTGCCATCAGTGGGACGGGAGGACTGGATACGCAGTATTTT. Translation: CAISGTGGLDTQYF. The chain links TRBV10-3 to TRBJ2-3; 7 bases fit TRBD2. This CDR3 is built from 14 residues. CDR1 and CDR2 (germline): ENHRY, SYGVKD. V was clipped by 4 bases and J by 6 bases; unmatched bases: 7.

The chain recombines TRBV9 with TRBJ2-1; 9 bases fit TRBD2. This CDR3 spans 16 amino acids. Per the germline V gene, CDR1 is SGDLS and CDR2 is YYNGEE. With V trimmed by 0 bases and J by 5 bases, 6 bases remained unmatched. The CDR3 loop is CASSVEASGNHNEQFF. The CDR3 coding sequence is TGTGCCAGCAGCGTAGAGGCTAGCGGGAACCACAATGAGCAGTTCTTC.

The chain is built from TRBV6-6 and TRBJ1-6, with TRBD1 as a possible D gene (5 bases). The CDR3 length is 16 residues. Trimming stripped 2 bases from V and 14 bases from J, with 22 bases between. Germline lookup yields CDR1 MNHNY and CDR2 SVGAGI (reference sequence). The DNA for the CDR3 is TGTGCCAGCAGTTACAATGAGGGACGTTCGGATAGGACCCTCCACTTT. Its protein product is CASSYNEGRSDRTLHF.

V gene TRBV5-1 combines with J gene TRBJ1-5, with a weak D call TRBD1 (6 bases). This CDR3 has 15 residues. CDR1 is SGHRS and CDR2 is YFSETQ in the germline V gene. Trimming pared 4 bases from V and 3 bases from J, leaving 14 bases between. CDR3 amino acids: CASSQEGTTNQPQHF. Here the CDR3 DNA reads TGCGCCAGCAGCCAAGAAGGGACAACCAATCAGCCCCAGCATTTT.

The genes are TRBV7-7 and TRBJ2-5; 7 positions agree with TRBD2. CDR1 is SSHAT and CDR2 is FNYEAQ in the germline V gene (reference sequence). The CDR3 contains 14 residues. With V trimmed by 1 base and J by 5 bases, 4 bases remained unmatched. The CDR3 is CASSLEAGVETQYF. The CDR3 nucleotides are TGTGCCAGCAGCTTAGAGGCGGGGGTGGAGACCCAGTACTTC.